The T cell receptor (beta chain) under discussion was sequenced for a study of shared clonotypes between healthy human individuals. Whole-study results and caveats: For sorted subsets, rarefaction showed incomplete sequencing despite large depth.

Regarding this clone: Its antigen is not known.

Naive CD45RA+ and memory CD45RA-negative subsets were split from CD4+ cells. Per the study methods: Owing to the provision of junction-only sequences devoid of quality scores by immunoSEQ, filtering differed. TCRdb keeps only in-frame clones here, not all; method: immunoSEQ multiplex PCR. V and J calls and clone size are as listed in that table; D and trimming were resolved from the DNA. The profile shows over a million clones, around three quarters of them singletons. With V trimmed by 5 bases and J by 8 bases, 2 bases remained unmatched. This CDR3 contains 11 residues. Germline V gene sequence: CDR1 SGHTA, CDR2 FQGNSA.

Input material: memory CD4+ T cells from PBMCs. Sample subset: CD45RA-negative fraction. The chain employs TRBV7-2 and TRBJ1-1, with 7 bases aligning to TRBD1. This clonotype originated in a man between 18 and 29 years old in good health. Some clones in this sample may be carry-over from other donors' samples. As DNA, the CDR3 is TGTGCCAGCAGCCAACAGGGGGAAGCTTTCTTT. This gives the protein CASSQQGEAFF. Complete variable domain (other parts from reference TRBV7-2 and TRBJ1-1): GAGVSQSPSNKVTEKGKDVELRCDPISGHTALYWYRQSLGQGLEFLIYFQGNSAPDKSGLPSDRFSAERTGGSVSTLTIQRTQQEDSAVYLCASSQQGEAFFGQGTRLTVV.